The rows below give T cell receptor beta chains drawn from one sample of a study of T cell responses to AZD1222 COVID-19 vaccine. The protocol was immunoSEQ multiplex PCR, while the TCRdb copy is restricted to in-frame clones and leaves out a portion. Of roughly 160,000 clones listed, more than 90% are singletons. Sequencing was performed on peripheral blood, taken on day 0 of AZD1222 vaccination. These TCRs come from an adult in good health. Each CDR3 is given with its conserved first and last residue. The D gene is left open where the match is weak. The size field is filled for only some rows; it gives once, few, many or a size class.

CDR3aa,CDR3nt,j_gene,abundance,len,v_gene,d_gene
CASSSRSSGREYF,TGTGCCAGCAGTTCACGCAGTAGCGGGCGGGAGTACTTC,TRBJ2-7,.,13,TRBV27,TRBD2
CASSYNGLILNSPLHF,TGTGCCAGCAGTTATAACGGACTGATCCTTAATTCACCCCTCCACTTT,TRBJ1-6,.,16,TRBV2,.
CASRLSGRGGGYTF,TGTGCCAGCAGACTATCCGGGAGGGGCGGAGGCTACACCTTC,TRBJ1-2,.,14,TRBV6-5,.
CASSYGGEQYF,TGTGCCAGCAGTTACGGCGGCGAGCAGTACTTC,TRBJ2-7,.,11,TRBV6-2/TRBV6-3,.
CASGHLNSYEQYF,TGTGCCAGCGGGCACCTGAACTCCTACGAGCAGTACTTC,TRBJ2-7,once,13,TRBV7-9,.
CASSIRTSGVYEQYF,TGTGCCAGTAGTATAAGGACTAGCGGGGTCTACGAGCAGTACTTC,TRBJ2-7,.,15,TRBV19,TRBD2
CASRLGGANTEAFF,TGTGCCAGCAGGCTAGGAGGCGCGAACACTGAAGCTTTCTTT,TRBJ1-1,.,14,TRBV9,.
CASSVTQNTEAFF,TGTGCCAGCAGCGTAACACAGAACACTGAAGCTTTCTTT,TRBJ1-1,.,13,TRBV9,.
CASSPGGDEAFF,TGTGCCAGCTCACCGGGTGGGGATGAAGCTTTCTTT,TRBJ1-1,.,12,TRBV18,.
CAILIGGTGELFF,TGTGCCATCCTAATCGGGGGTACCGGGGAGCTGTTTTTT,TRBJ2-2,once,13,TRBV6-6,.
CASSLSDSHRELFF,TGTGCCAGCAGCCTGTCGGACAGTCACCGGGAGCTGTTTTTT,TRBJ2-2,.,14,TRBV7-9,.
CSVGGFGEQYF,TGCAGCGTTGGAGGGTTTGGGGAGCAGTACTTC,TRBJ2-7,.,11,TRBV29-1,.
CASSSDRAVRGEQYF,TGTGCCAGCAGCTCCGACAGGGCCGTAAGGGGCGAGCAGTACTTC,TRBJ2-7,.,15,TRBV7-2,TRBD1
CASSIRLAGVTGELFF,TGTGCCAGCAGCATTCGACTAGCGGGAGTGACCGGGGAGCTGTTTTTT,TRBJ2-2,.,16,TRBV3-1/TRBV3-2,TRBD2
CASTVEGASYEQYF,TGTGCCAGCACAGTGGAGGGAGCGTCCTACGAGCAGTACTTC,TRBJ2-7,.,14,TRBV6-5,.
CASRTSGQGISGYTF,TGTGCCAGCAGAACGAGCGGACAGGGAATTAGTGGCTACACCTTC,TRBJ1-2,.,15,TRBV13,TRBD1
CASSPGGSNQPQHF,TGTGCCAGCAGCCCGGGGGGGAGCAATCAGCCCCAGCATTTT,TRBJ1-5,.,14,TRBV27,.
CASSPRQGWNTEAFF,TGTGCCAGCAGCCCGCGACAGGGATGGAACACTGAAGCTTTCTTT,TRBJ1-1,.,15,TRBV7-3,TRBD1
CASSENREMNSPLHF,TGTGCCAGCAGTGAAAACAGGGAGATGAATTCACCCCTCCACTTT,TRBJ1-6,.,15,TRBV2,.
CASSPLGGGAFETQYF,TGTGCCAGCTCACCCCTTGGCGGGGGGGCGTTCGAGACCCAGTACTTC,TRBJ2-5,once,16,TRBV18,TRBD2
CASSSTRPPYNEQFF,TGTGCCAGCAGTTCCACTCGTCCTCCCTACAATGAGCAGTTCTTC,TRBJ2-1,once,15,TRBV27,.
CASQGLAGDYEQYF,TGTGCCTCCCAAGGACTAGCGGGGGACTACGAGCAGTACTTC,TRBJ2-7,.,14,TRBV2,TRBD2
CASSHQTSGRDTQYF,TGTGCCAGCAGTCACCAGACTAGCGGGAGGGATACGCAGTATTTT,TRBJ2-3,.,15,TRBV6-5,TRBD2
CAWGQSSYEQYF,TGTGCCTGGGGACAGAGCTCCTACGAGCAGTACTTC,TRBJ2-7,.,12,TRBV30,.
CASSRQGWNTEAFF,TGTGCCAGCAGTCGACAGGGGTGGAACACTGAAGCTTTCTTT,TRBJ1-1,.,14,TRBV3-1/TRBV3-2,TRBD1
CAGSRQSGVQPQHF,TGTGCCGGCAGCCGCCAAAGCGGGGTTCAGCCCCAGCATTTT,TRBJ1-5,.,14,TRBV3-1/TRBV3-2,.
CASSAKQGTEAFF,TGTGCCAGCAGTGCTAAACAGGGAACTGAAGCTTTCTTT,TRBJ1-1,.,13,TRBV6-4,.